This T cell receptor beta chain was identified during a study of T cells in Graves' hyperthyroidism and ophthalmopathy. Clinical symptoms, serum thyroxine, TRAb, thyroid ultrasound and orbital computed tomography informed diagnoses. TCR beta CDR3 regions were amplified from RNA transcripts. An initial round of RT-PCR targeting the TCR CDR3 relied on the HTBI primer set. TCRdb analysed the multiplex PCR reads with MiXCR anew, one entry per CDR3 protein. The sample yields 600,000 to 800,000 distinct CDR3 sequences, roughly 32% seen once. Turning to this clonotype: The antigen is unknown. This may be a read error, as it is one base from a much larger clone.

Overall study findings and caveats: The model anticipated ophthalmopathy a median approximately six months pre-onset. Peripheral blood also featured most of the thyroid clonotypes expanded above 0.001.

This CDR3 has 16 residues. CDR1 is ENHRY and CDR2 is SYGVKD in the germline V gene. Sequencing was performed on blood. The J gene is TRBJ2-7, the V gene TRBV10-3, with TRBD1 as a possible D gene (6 bases). The source of this sequence is a woman between 35 and 50 years old with Graves' hyperthyroidism. The CDR3 loop reads CAVSESGGTRNDEQYF. Here the CDR3 DNA reads TGTGCCGTCAGTGAGTCGGGTGGGACAAGGAATGACGAGCAGTACTTC.